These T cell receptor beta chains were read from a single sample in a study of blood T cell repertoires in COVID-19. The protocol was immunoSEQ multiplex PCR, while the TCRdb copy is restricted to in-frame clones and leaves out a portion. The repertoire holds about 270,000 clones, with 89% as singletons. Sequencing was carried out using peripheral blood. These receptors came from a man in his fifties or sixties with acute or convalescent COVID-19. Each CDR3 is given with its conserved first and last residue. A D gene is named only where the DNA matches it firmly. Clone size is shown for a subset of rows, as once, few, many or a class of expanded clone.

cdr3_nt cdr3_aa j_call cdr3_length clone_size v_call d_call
TGTGCCTGGAGTGTACGTAGAGTGGAGCTGTTTTTT CAWSVRRVELFF TRBJ2-2 12 - TRBV30 -
TGTGCCAGCAGTTTCCGGACAGATAATGAAAAACTGTTTTTT CASSFRTDNEKLFF TRBJ1-4 14 - TRBV28 -
TGTGCCAGCGCTAACTCTGGAAACACCATATATTTT CASANSGNTIYF TRBJ1-3 12 - TRBV9 -
TGCGCCAGCAGCTTCCGCCCCGGGACAGGTGAAACAGGAAACACCATATATTTT CASSFRPGTGETGNTIYF TRBJ1-3 18 - TRBV5-1 TRBD1
TGTGCCAGCAGCGTAGAGGGGGACAGTCACTATGGCTACACCTTC CASSVEGDSHYGYTF TRBJ1-2 15 - TRBV9 TRBD1
TGTGCCAGTACCCCCGACAGGGCAACTAATGAAAAACTGTTTTTT CASTPDRATNEKLFF TRBJ1-4 15 - TRBV19 TRBD1
TGTGCCAGCAGTGCCCTGGGAGGGGCGGGCGGCTACACCTTC CASSALGGAGGYTF TRBJ1-2 14 - TRBV9 -
TGTGCCAGCAGCTCAGGTGGACAGGGCCGGGGCTCCTACGAGCAGTACTTC CASSSGGQGRGSYEQYF TRBJ2-7 17 - TRBV7-9 TRBD1
TGCGCCAGCAGCCAAGATCACACAGCTAACTATGGCTACACCTTC CASSQDHTANYGYTF TRBJ1-2 15 - TRBV4-1 -
TGTGCCACCAGCAGATCTGCGCCATCCATGAACACTGAAGCTTTCTTT CATSRSAPSMNTEAFF TRBJ1-1 16 - TRBV15 -
TGTGCCAGTAGTGTCCGGGACAGCAATTCACCCCTCCACTTT CASSVRDSNSPLHF TRBJ1-6 14 - TRBV19 TRBD1
TGTGCCAGCAGTGATATACGGTCAGGGGGACGGTATGGCTACACCTTC CASSDIRSGGRYGYTF TRBJ1-2 16 - TRBV2 TRBD1
TGTGCTAGTGGCTTAAACAGAATCCAAGAGACCCAGTACTTC CASGLNRIQETQYF TRBJ2-5 14 once TRBV12-5 -
TGTGCCAGCCTCCAAGCGGGGGCCTCCTACGAGCAGTACTTC CASLQAGASYEQYF TRBJ2-7 14 - TRBV2 TRBD2
TGCGCCAGCACCCCAGGGTCGACCACCGGGGAGCTGTTTTTT CASTPGSTTGELFF TRBJ2-2 14 - TRBV10-1 -
TGCGCCAGCAGCTTTGTAGCGGGGGAATACAATGAGCAGTTCTTC CASSFVAGEYNEQFF TRBJ2-1 15 once TRBV5-1 TRBD2
TGTGCCGGCAGCTTAGGCCACTACCAAGAGACCCAGTACTTC CAGSLGHYQETQYF TRBJ2-5 14 - TRBV7-2 -
TGTGCCAGCAGCCAATTACCACAGGGGTCTAACACTGAAGCTTTCTTT CASSQLPQGSNTEAFF TRBJ1-1 16 - TRBV3-1/TRBV3-2 TRBD1